These T cell receptor beta chains were read from a single sample in a study of CD8+ T cells in alopecia areata. The assay was immunoSEQ multiplex PCR, and TCRdb's table has in-frame clones only and misses some. The sample lists 150,000 to 180,000 clones, more than 45% occurring once. Sequences were derived from CD8+ T cells sorted from blood, sampled at week 0. The source is a human donor with alopecia areata. The conserved cysteine and the conserved F or W are not part of the CDR3 here. The D gene is left open where the match is weak.

d_call v_call cdr3_aa
TRBD1 TRBV13 ASSHVGGAVDTEAF
- TRBV30 AWSVQMGRNEQF
- TRBV30 ASRGGENTEAF
- TRBV4-3 ASSQDWADKEKLF
TRBD1 TRBV27 ASSLLGQGETQY
- TRBV29-1 SVAANAPYEQY
TRBD1 TRBV25-1 ASSGDREEDYGYT
- TRBV4-3 ASSQAPGIYEQY
TRBD2 TRBV7-8 ASSPEVAGGHEQY
TRBD2 TRBV29-1 SVEVAGSAYNEQF
TRBD2 TRBV9 ASSVFGGVTDTQY